This entry describes one T cell receptor (beta chain). The CDR3 has 13 amino acids. The V and J ends lost 7 bases and 2 bases, in that order; junction bases with no gene match: 2. The germline gives CDR1 MNHEY, CDR2 SMNVEV (reference sequence). This sample stems from a study of technical replicates of blood from several donors. The table came from immunoSEQ multiplex PCR; TCRdb's copy has only in-frame clones and leaves some out. The table has over 80,000 clones, 90% to 97% seen once. V is TRBV27 and J is TRBJ2-7, with 10 nucleotides matching TRBD2. The origin of this receptor is a human donor in good health. Input material: T cells isolated from PBMCs. The CDR3 DNA follows: TGTGCCAGCAAAACTAGCGGGACCTACGAGCAGTACTTC. It is translated as CASKTSGTYEQYF.